Shown below are 9 T cell receptor beta chains from a single sample sequenced in a study of T-cell memory formation after mild COVID-19. TCRdb re-called the 5' RACE reads through MiXCR, storing one row per CDR3 protein. The sample lists roughly 310,000 distinct CDR3 sequences, 15% occurring once. Sequencing used PBMCs or a T cell subset sorted from them (not recorded which). The receptors were sampled from a young man who had mild COVID-19 (a few samples of this study predate the infection). Cell type and time point are not known.

This clonotype came up a few times. J is TRBJ1-3 and V is TRBV4-3; 7 bases fit TRBD1. V was clipped by 0 bases and J by 2 bases; unmatched bases: 10. CDR3 length equals 18 residues. CDR1 and CDR2 (germline): LGHNA, YSLEER. The CDR3 loop is CASSQDPSTGPPGNTIYF. CDR3 coding DNA: TGCGCCAGCAGCCAAGATCCGTCGACAGGGCCCCCTGGAAACACCATATATTTT.

V usage is TRBV7-9 and J usage is TRBJ2-3, with no clear D. Germline values: CDR1 SEHNR, CDR2 FQNEAQ (reference sequence). Trimming stripped 4 bases from V and 10 bases from J, with 9 bases between. The CDR3 length is 11 residues. The CDR3 reads CASSYGGSQYF. CDR3 nucleotides: TGTGCCAGCAGCTACGGCGGATCGCAGTATTTT.

The rearrangement uses TRBV20-1 and TRBJ2-7; D gene unclear. The CDR3 has 13 residues. Germline V CDR1 and CDR2: DFQATT, SNEGSKA (reference sequence). Trimming left V 0 bases short and J 2 bases short, with 8 bases between. This CDR3 is CSARDPRTYEQYV. The CDR3 DNA is TGCAGTGCTAGAGATCCCCGTACCTACGAGCAGTACGTC.

This clonotype was observed a few times. CDR3 protein: CASSPSLTGGSYEQYF. For the CDR3, the DNA is TGTGCCAGCAGCCCTTCTCTGACAGGGGGCTCCTACGAGCAGTACTTC. The chain combines TRBV5-6 with TRBJ2-7, with TRBD1 identical over 9 bases. In germline, CDR1 is SGHDT, CDR2 YYEEEE. Germline trimming cut 4 bases from V and 0 bases from J; bases unmatched to any gene: 8. The CDR3 runs to 16 residues. Filled out from reference TRBV5-6 and TRBJ2-7, the complete variable domain reads DAGVTQSPTHLIKTRGQQVTLRCSPKSGHDTVSWYQQALGQGPQFIFQYYEEEERQRGNFPDRFSGHQFPNYSSELNVNALLLGDSALYLCASSPSLTGGSYEQYFGPGTRLTVT.

This clonotype has only a few counts. The chain couples TRBV6-2 or TRBV6-3 to TRBJ1-1; TRBD1 aligns across 8 bases. Trimming removed 5 bases from V and 4 bases from J; junction bases left unmatched: 6. CDR1 and CDR2 from the germline V gene are MNHEY and SVGEGT. The CDR3 is 14 amino acids. The chain's CDR3 is CASSLRTGLTEAFF. CDR3 nucleotide sequence: TGTGCCAGCAGTCTCCGGACAGGGCTCACTGAAGCTTTCTTT.

This clonotype occurred a few times. The CDR3 region is CASSASYGGHGVHEQFF. The CDR3 region has the DNA TGTGCCAGCAGTGCTTCCTACGGGGGCCACGGGGTTCATGAGCAGTTCTTC. The V gene is TRBV25-1, the J gene TRBJ2-1; D could derive from TRBD1 or TRBD2 (6 bases each). Germline-derived CDR1 and CDR2 are MGHDK and SYGVNS. CDR3 size: 17 residues. V gave up 4 bases and J gave up 8 bases, with 24 bases separating them.

A few counts support this clonotype. The V gene is TRBV7-3, the J gene TRBJ2-1; 9 bases agree with TRBD2. The germline gives CDR1 SGHTA, CDR2 FQGTGA. The CDR3 consists of 16 residues. With V trimmed by 5 bases and J by 4 bases, 9 bases remained unmatched. The CDR3 loop reads CASSAHSGGAYNEQFF. CDR3 nucleotides: TGTGCCAGCAGCGCACATAGCGGGGGAGCTTACAATGAGCAGTTCTTC.

The rearrangement uses TRBV3-1 and TRBJ2-3; 10 bases are a match to TRBD2. V was pared by 5 bases and J by 4 bases, with 6 bases of the junction left unmatched. The CDR3 length is 15 residues. Germline CDR1 and CDR2: LGHDT and YNNKEL (reference sequence). CDR3 DNA: TGTGCCAGCAGCTACTCTAGCGGGGGTGCAGATACGCAGTATTTT. Protein sequence: CASSYSSGGADTQYF.

This clonotype was detected a few times. V is TRBV4-1 and J is TRBJ2-1; 8 bases line up with TRBD2. The CDR3 has 16 amino acids. V lost 4 bases to trimming and J lost 0 bases; unmatched junction nucleotides: 5. Germline CDR1 and CDR2: MGHRA and YSYEKL. The CDR3 DNA is TGCGCCAGCAGCCGGAGCGGGAGCAGCTCCTACAATGAGCAGTTCTTC. Translated: CASSRSGSSSYNEQFF.